This TCR beta chain was identified in a study of blood T cell repertoires in COVID-19. The CDR3 extends over 15 amino acids. Looked up from germline, CDR1 is SGHKS and CDR2 is YYEKEE (reference sequence). V shed 5 bases and J shed 1 base, with 15 bases lying between them. TCRdb's copy holds only in-frame clones and misses some; the assay was immunoSEQ multiplex PCR. The sample records roughly 200,000 clones, about 83% being singletons. Sequencing input: peripheral blood. The gene calls are TRBV5-5 and TRBJ1-2; D ambiguous. The sequence derives from a woman aged 25 to 39 with COVID-19, enrolled during active disease. For the CDR3, the DNA is TGTGCCAGCAGTTCTACAGCGGGCAGTAACTATGGCTACACCTTC. This sequence encodes CASSSTAGSNYGYTF.